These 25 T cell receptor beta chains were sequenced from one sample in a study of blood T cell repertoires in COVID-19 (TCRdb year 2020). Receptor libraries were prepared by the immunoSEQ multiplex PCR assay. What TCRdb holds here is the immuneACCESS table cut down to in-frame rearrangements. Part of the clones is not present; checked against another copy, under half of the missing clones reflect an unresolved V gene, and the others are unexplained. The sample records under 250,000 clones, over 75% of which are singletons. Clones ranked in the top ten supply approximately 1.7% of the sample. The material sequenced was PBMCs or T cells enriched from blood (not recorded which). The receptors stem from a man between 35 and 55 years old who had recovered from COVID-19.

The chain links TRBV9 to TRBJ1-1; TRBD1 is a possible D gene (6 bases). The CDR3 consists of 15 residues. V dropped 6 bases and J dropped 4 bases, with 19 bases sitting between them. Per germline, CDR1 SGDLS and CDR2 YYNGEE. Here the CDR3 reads CASKNPGELSTEAFF. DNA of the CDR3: TGTGCCAGCAAAAACCCAGGGGAGTTGAGCACTGAAGCTTTCTTT.

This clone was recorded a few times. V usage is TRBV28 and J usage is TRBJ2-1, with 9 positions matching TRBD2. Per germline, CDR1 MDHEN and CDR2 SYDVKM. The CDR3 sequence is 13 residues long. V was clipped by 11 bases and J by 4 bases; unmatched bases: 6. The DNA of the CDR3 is TGTGCCGGAGCGGGAGGCAATTACAATGAGCAGTTCTTC. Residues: CAGAGGNYNEQFF.

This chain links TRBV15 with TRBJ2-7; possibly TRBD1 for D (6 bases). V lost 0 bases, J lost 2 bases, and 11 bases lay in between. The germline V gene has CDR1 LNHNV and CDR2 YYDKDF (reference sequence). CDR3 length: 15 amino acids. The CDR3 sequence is CATSRDGQTTYEQYF. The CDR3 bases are TGTGCCACCAGCAGAGATGGACAGACCACCTACGAGCAGTACTTC.

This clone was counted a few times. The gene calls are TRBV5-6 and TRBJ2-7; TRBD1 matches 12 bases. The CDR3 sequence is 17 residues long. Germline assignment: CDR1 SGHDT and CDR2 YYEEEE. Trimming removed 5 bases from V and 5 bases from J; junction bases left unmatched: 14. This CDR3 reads CASRIGDRGRKLHEQYF. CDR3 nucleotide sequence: TGTGCCAGCAGGATTGGGGACAGGGGGCGCAAACTCCACGAGCAGTACTTC.

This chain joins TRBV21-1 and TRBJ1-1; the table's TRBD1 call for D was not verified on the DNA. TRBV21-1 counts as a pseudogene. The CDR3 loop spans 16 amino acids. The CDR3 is CASHRGTGSLNTEAFF. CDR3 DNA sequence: TGTGCCAGCCACAGGGGCACAGGGAGCCTGAACACTGAAGCTTTCTTT.

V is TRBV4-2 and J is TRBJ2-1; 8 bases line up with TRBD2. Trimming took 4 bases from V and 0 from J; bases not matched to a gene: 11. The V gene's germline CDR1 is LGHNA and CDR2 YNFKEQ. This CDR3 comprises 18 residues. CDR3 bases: TGTGCCAGCAGCCCCCGGGGTAGCGGGGTTTTCTCCTACAATGAGCAGTTCTTC. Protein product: CASSPRGSGVFSYNEQFF.

The CDR3 DNA sequence: TGTGCCAGCAGCCAAGAGTTCGAAGGGGCGAGTAACTATGGCTACACCTTC. Protein product: CASSQEFEGASNYGYTF. The V gene is TRBV14, the J gene TRBJ1-2, with D perhaps matching TRBD1 (5 bases). Trimming shortened V by 0 bases and J by 1 base, and 15 bases separated the two germline ends. The CDR3 loop spans 17 amino acids. Germline V lookup: CDR1 SGHDN, CDR2 FVKESK.

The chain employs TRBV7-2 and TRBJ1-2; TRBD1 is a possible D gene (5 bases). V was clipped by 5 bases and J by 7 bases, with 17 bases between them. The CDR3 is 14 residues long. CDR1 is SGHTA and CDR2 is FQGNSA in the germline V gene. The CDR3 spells CASSLPPGGSGYTF. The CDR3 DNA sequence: TGTGCCAGCAGCCTTCCACCGGGGGGAAGTGGCTACACCTTC. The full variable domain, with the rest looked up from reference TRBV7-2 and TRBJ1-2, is GAGVSQSPSNKVTEKGKDVELRCDPISGHTALYWYRQSLGQGLEFLIYFQGNSAPDKSGLPSDRFSAERTGGSVSTLTIQRTQQEDSAVYLCASSLPPGGSGYTFGSGTRLTVV.

CDR3 in amino acids: CASSSPRGAWDTEAFF. In DNA form, the CDR3 reads TGCGCCAGCAGCTCCCCGCGGGGCGCGTGGGACACTGAAGCTTTCTTT. The J gene is TRBJ1-1, the V gene TRBV5-1, with D tentatively TRBD1 (5 bases). Germline CDR1 reads SGHRS; CDR2 reads YFSETQ. Between the trimmed V and J ends, which lost 3 bases and 3 bases, there was a span of 18 bases. CDR3 length equals 16 residues.

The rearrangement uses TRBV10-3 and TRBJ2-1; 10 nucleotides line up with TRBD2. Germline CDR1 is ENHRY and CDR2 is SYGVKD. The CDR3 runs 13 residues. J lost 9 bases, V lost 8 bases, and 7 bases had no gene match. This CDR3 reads CAIASGSDGEQFF. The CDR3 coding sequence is TGTGCCATCGCTAGCGGGAGTGACGGTGAGCAGTTCTTC.

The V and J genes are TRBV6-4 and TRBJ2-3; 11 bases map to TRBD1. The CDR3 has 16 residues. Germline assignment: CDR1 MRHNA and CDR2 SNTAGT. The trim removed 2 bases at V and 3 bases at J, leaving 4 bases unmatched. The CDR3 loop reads CASSDLGQGATDTQYF. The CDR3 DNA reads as TGTGCCAGCAGTGACCTCGGACAGGGGGCTACAGATACGCAGTATTTT.

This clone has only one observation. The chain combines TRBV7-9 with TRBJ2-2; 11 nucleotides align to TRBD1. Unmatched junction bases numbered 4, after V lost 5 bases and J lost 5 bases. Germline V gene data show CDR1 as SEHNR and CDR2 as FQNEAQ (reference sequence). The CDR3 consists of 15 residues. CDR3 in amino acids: CASSPGTGGTGELFF. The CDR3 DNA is TGTGCCAGCAGCCCCGGGACAGGGGGTACCGGGGAGCTGTTTTTT.

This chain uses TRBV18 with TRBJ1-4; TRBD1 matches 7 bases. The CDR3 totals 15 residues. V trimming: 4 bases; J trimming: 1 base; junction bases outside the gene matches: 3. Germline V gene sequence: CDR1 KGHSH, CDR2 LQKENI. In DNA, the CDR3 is TGTGCCAGCTCACTAACAGGGGAAACTAATGAAAAACTGTTTTTT. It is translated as CASSLTGETNEKLFF.

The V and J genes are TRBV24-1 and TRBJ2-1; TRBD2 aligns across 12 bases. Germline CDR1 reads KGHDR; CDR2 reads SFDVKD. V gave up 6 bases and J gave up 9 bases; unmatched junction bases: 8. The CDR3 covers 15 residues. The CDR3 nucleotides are TGTGCCACCAGTATTCTAGCGGGAGGGCCGGGTGAGCAGTTCTTC. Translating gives CATSILAGGPGEQFF.

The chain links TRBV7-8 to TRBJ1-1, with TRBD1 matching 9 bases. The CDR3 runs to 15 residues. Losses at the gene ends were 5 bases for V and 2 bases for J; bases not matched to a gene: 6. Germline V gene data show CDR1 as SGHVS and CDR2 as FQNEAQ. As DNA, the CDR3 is TGTGCCAGCAGCCTCAGGACAGGGGCTAACACTGAAGCTTTCTTT. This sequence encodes CASSLRTGANTEAFF. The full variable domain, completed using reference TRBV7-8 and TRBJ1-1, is GAGVSQSPRYKVAKRGQDVALRCDPISGHVSLFWYQQALGQGPEFLTYFQNEAQLDKSGLPSDRFFAERPEGSVSTLKIQRTQQEDSAVYLCASSLRTGANTEAFFGQGTRLTVV.

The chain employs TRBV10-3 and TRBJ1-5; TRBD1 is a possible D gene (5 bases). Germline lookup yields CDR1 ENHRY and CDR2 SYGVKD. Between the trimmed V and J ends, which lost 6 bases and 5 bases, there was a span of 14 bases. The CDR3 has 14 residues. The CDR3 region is CAIRGGISDQPQHF. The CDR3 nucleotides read TGTGCCATCAGGGGGGGGATAAGCGATCAGCCCCAGCATTTT.

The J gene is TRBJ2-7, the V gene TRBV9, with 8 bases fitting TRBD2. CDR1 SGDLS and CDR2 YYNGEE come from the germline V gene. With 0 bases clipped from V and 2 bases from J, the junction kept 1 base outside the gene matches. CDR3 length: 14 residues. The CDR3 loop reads CASSVEAGAYEQYF. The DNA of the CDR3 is TGTGCCAGCAGCGTAGAAGCGGGGGCCTACGAGCAGTACTTC. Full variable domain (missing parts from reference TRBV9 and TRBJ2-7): DSGVTQTPKHLITATGQRVTLRCSPRSGDLSVYWYQQSLDQGLQFLIQYYNGEERAKGNILERFSAQQFPDLHSELNLSSLELGDSALYFCASSVEAGAYEQYFGPGTRLTVT.

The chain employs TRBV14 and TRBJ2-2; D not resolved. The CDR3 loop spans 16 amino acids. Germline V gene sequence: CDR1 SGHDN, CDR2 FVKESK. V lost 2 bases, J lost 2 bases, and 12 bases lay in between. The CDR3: CASSQQAALNTGELFF. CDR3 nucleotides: TGTGCCAGCAGCCAACAGGCAGCTCTTAACACCGGGGAGCTGTTTTTT.

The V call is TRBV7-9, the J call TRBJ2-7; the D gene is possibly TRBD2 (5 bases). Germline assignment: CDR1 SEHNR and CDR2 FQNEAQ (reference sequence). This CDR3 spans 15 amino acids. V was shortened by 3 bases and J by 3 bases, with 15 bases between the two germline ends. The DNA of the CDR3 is TGTGCCAGCAGCTTTACCCGGGGAGTACGCTACGAGCAGTACTTC. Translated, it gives CASSFTRGVRYEQYF.

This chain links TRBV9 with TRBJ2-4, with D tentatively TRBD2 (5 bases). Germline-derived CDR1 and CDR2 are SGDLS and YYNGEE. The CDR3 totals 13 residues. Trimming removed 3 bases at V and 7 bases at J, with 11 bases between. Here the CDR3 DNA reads TGTGCCAGCAGCGGACTACCCCCGAACATTCAGTACTTC. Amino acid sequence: CASSGLPPNIQYF.

Here the CDR3 reads CASSLGGTYNEQFF. The CDR3 DNA reads TGTGCCAGCAGCTTAGGAGGTACTTACAATGAGCAGTTCTTC. J is TRBJ2-1 and V is TRBV11-3; D unclear. This CDR3 is built from 14 residues. Germline values: CDR1 SGHNT, CDR2 YENEEA. V was clipped by 1 base and J by 4 bases, with 8 bases between them.

The chain's CDR3 is CASSFYLLNEQFF. Written as DNA, the CDR3 is TGTGCCAGCAGCTTTTACTTACTTAATGAGCAGTTCTTC. The chain couples TRBV5-4 to TRBJ2-1; D is unresolved. V was cut by 2 bases and J by 7 bases, with 10 bases left in between. There are 13 residues in the CDR3. Germline-derived CDR1 and CDR2 are SGHNT and YYREEE (reference sequence).

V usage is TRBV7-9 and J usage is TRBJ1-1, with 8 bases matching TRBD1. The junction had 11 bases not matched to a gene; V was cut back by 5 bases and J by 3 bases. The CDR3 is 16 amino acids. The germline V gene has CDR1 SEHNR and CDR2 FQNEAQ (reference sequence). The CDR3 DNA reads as TGTGCCAGCAGCCCGAAAGACAGGGGAAGGGACACTGAAGCTTTCTTT. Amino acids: CASSPKDRGRDTEAFF.

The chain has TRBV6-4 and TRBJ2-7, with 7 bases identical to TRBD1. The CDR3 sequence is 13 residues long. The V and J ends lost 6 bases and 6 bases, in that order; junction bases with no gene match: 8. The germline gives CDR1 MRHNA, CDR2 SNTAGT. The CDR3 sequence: CASSNGTVIEQYF. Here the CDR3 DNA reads TGTGCCAGCAGCAACGGGACAGTAATCGAGCAGTACTTC.

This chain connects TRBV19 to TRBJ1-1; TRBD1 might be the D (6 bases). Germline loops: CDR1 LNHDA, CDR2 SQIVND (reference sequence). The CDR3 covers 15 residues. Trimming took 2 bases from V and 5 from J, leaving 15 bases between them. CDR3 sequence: CASSIYLTGRTEAFF. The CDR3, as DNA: TGTGCCAGTAGTATATATTTGACAGGCCGGACTGAAGCTTTCTTT.